What follows are 26 T cell receptor beta chains derived from one specimen sequenced in a study of blood T cells in healthy people across ages. Through a sample-barcoded 5' primer and a J-beta primer mix, a second PCR was run for 7 to 11 cycles. MiXCR, run by TCRdb on the 5' RACE reads, gives a single entry per CDR3 protein. The sample lists nearly 800,000 distinct CDR3 sequences; roughly 25% were seen once. These data were also filed under a second study, of T cells of mothers and their children.

Sequencing was carried out using blood. The receptor source for this set is a boy aged 5-17 years in good health.

In its sample, this clonotype was seen a few times. V is TRBV14 and J is TRBJ2-1; 9 bases fit TRBD1. This CDR3 region has 16 residues. Per germline, CDR1 SGHDN and CDR2 FVKESK. After removal of 6 bases from V and 2 bases from J, the junction contained 8 bases not matched to a gene. Here the CDR3 DNA reads TGTGCCAGCAGGAGGACGGGACAGGGTGCCTACAATGAGCAGTTCTTC. Translated, it gives CASRRTGQGAYNEQFF.

This clonotype was detected a few times. The chain couples TRBV28 to TRBJ2-7; 9 bases match TRBD1. The V gene end was trimmed by 6 bases and the J gene end by 2 bases; junction bases not matched to a gene: 5. The germline V gene encodes CDR1 MDHEN and CDR2 SYDVKM. This CDR3 is built from 14 residues. The CDR3 loop is CASRYRGRTYEQYF. CDR3 coding DNA: TGTGCCAGCAGGTACAGGGGGCGCACCTACGAGCAGTACTTC.

The chain employs TRBV24-1 and TRBJ2-5; D is unclear. This CDR3 contains 12 residues. Trimming stripped 3 bases from V and 4 bases from J, with 5 bases between. The V gene's germline CDR1 is KGHDR and CDR2 SFDVKD. CDR3 nucleotides: TGTGCCACCAGTGATGCAGGAGAGACCCAGTACTTC. Its translation is CATSDAGETQYF.

A few counts support this clonotype. The J gene is TRBJ1-3, the V gene TRBV12-3 or TRBV12-4; D might be TRBD1 (6 bases). The V gene lost 8 bases and the J gene lost 6 bases, with 20 bases spanning the gap. The CDR3 totals 15 residues. CDR3 nucleotides: TGTGCCAGCGACCGCGCCGGGACATACGAAAACACCATATATTTT. Protein product: CASDRAGTYENTIYF.

V and J are TRBV7-9 and TRBJ2-5; 10 bases align to TRBD2. The closer fit of TRBJ2-1 to the DNA end suggests the J call may be wrong. The CDR3 sequence is 15 residues long. Germline loops: CDR1 SEHNR, CDR2 FQNEAQ (reference sequence). CDR3 sequence reads: CASSLTLAGSSRQFF. The CDR3 DNA sequence: TGTGCCAGCAGCTTAACACTAGCGGGAAGTTCGAGGCAGTTCTTC.

There are a few counts of this clonotype. The J gene is TRBJ1-5, the V gene TRBV7-2; unclear D gene. V was clipped by 0 bases and J by 6 bases, with 12 bases between them. There are 15 residues in the CDR3. Germline V gives CDR1 SGHTA, CDR2 FQGNSA. The DNA for the CDR3 is TGTGCCAGCAGCTTAGCTTTGAGTGCGGCTCAGCCCCAGCATTTT. Its translation is CASSLALSAAQPQHF. The full variable domain, completed using reference TRBV7-2 and TRBJ1-5, is GAGVSQSPSNKVTEKGKDVELRCDPISGHTALYWYRQSLGQGLEFLIYFQGNSAPDKSGLPSDRFSAERTGGSVSTLTIQRTQQEDSAVYLCASSLALSAAQPQHFGDGTRLSIL.

This clonotype came up a few times. J is TRBJ2-5 and V is TRBV24-1; 7 bases fit TRBD1. The CDR3 consists of 15 residues. Germline V gene sequence: CDR1 KGHDR, CDR2 SFDVKD. V shed 4 bases and J 1 base; nucleotides not matched to a gene: 5. The CDR3 loop reads CATSEPTGPQETQYF. The CDR3 coding sequence is TGTGCCACCAGTGAACCGACAGGGCCCCAAGAGACCCAGTACTTC.

This chain links TRBV20-1 with TRBJ1-2, with a weak D call TRBD1 (6 bases). V gave up 0 bases and J gave up 8 bases, with 13 bases separating them. The length of the CDR3 is 13 residues. Germline lookup yields CDR1 DFQATT and CDR2 SNEGSKA (reference sequence). Here the CDR3 reads CSARDEGGNGYTF. CDR3 DNA: TGCAGTGCTAGAGATGAGGGGGGCAACGGCTACACCTTC.

J is TRBJ2-5 and V is TRBV6-5; 7 bases align to TRBD1. CDR1 is MNHEY, CDR2 SVGAGI, per germline. The CDR3 totals 13 residues. After removal of 8 bases from V and 3 bases from J, the junction contained 6 bases not matched to a gene. The CDR3 region has the DNA TGTGCCAGCGGCCGACAGGGAGAAGAGACCCAGTACTTC. Its protein is CASGRQGEETQYF.

V and J are TRBV6-5 and TRBJ2-1; 8 positions agree with TRBD2. The trim removed 10 bases at V and 7 bases at J, leaving 9 bases unmatched. The CDR3 runs to 13 residues. Per the germline V gene, CDR1 is MNHEY and CDR2 is SVGAGI. CDR3 sequence (DNA): TGTGCCAACGGCCGGGGGGGCGAGAATGAGCAGTTCTTC. Translating it yields CANGRGGENEQFF.

The rearrangement links TRBV20-1 to TRBJ1-6; D is unresolved. The CDR3 extends over 13 amino acids. CDR1 is DFQATT and CDR2 is SNEGSKA in the germline V gene (reference sequence). The V gene lost 3 bases and the J gene lost 10 bases, with 13 bases spanning the gap. The CDR3 reads CSASSRRQSPLHF. Here the CDR3 DNA reads TGCAGTGCTAGCTCTCGACGGCAATCACCCCTCCACTTT.

The chain couples TRBV24-1 to TRBJ2-1; 8 nucleotides line up with TRBD1. After removal of 3 bases from V and 7 bases from J, the junction contained 7 bases not matched to a gene. There are 15 residues in the CDR3. Germline assignment: CDR1 KGHDR and CDR2 SFDVKD. This CDR3 reads CATSDPWTGPNEQFF. The CDR3 DNA reads as TGTGCCACCAGTGATCCGTGGACAGGGCCTAATGAGCAGTTCTTC.

This clonotype was observed a handful of times. The chain joins TRBV20-1 to TRBJ1-1; a possible D gene is TRBD1 (6 bases). The germline V and J ends were trimmed by 0 bases and 6 bases, with 17 bases remaining between them. This CDR3 region has 15 residues. The germline gives CDR1 DFQATT, CDR2 SNEGSKA (reference sequence). In nucleotides, the CDR3 is TGCAGTGCTAGAGACGCCAAGGGGGTAATCGCTGAAGCTTTCTTT. Translating it yields CSARDAKGVIAEAFF.

The chain is built from TRBV6-5 and TRBJ1-1; D is possibly TRBD1 (6 bases). V shed 6 bases and J shed 3 bases, with 17 bases lying between them. The CDR3 is 15 amino acids. Germline V gene lookup returns CDR1 MNHEY and CDR2 SVGAGI. In DNA, the CDR3 is TGTGCCAGCAGCCTAAGGATGGGGGCACACACTGAAGCTTTCTTT. Translated: CASSLRMGAHTEAFF.

The chain carries TRBV18 and TRBJ2-5; TRBD1 agrees at 8 bases. The CDR3 contains 17 residues. Germline V CDR1 and CDR2: KGHSH, LQKENI. Trimming removed 0 bases from V and 4 bases from J; junction bases left unmatched: 10. The CDR3 region has the DNA TGTGCCAGCTCACCACCGGTCGGGACAGGAGTAGGAGAGACCCAGTACTTC. It is translated as CASSPPVGTGVGETQYF.

The chain combines TRBV20-1 with TRBJ2-2; 10 bases agree with TRBD2. Looked up from germline, CDR1 is DFQATT and CDR2 is SNEGSKA (reference sequence). This CDR3 region has 15 residues. The V and J ends lost 0 bases and 6 bases, in that order; junction bases with no gene match: 4. The DNA for the CDR3 is TGCAGTGCTAGAGATCCGCTAGCGGGAGCCGGGGAGCTGTTTTTT. Its translation is CSARDPLAGAGELFF.

The V gene is TRBV6-5, the J gene TRBJ2-5, with D hard to call. This CDR3 is built from 14 residues. The V end lost 0 bases, the J end lost 3 bases, and 8 bases lay between the germline ends. Germline V gives CDR1 MNHEY, CDR2 SVGAGI. CDR3 DNA sequence: TGTGCCAGCAGTTACTCGGGTAGGGAAGAGACCCAGTACTTC. Translating it yields CASSYSGREETQYF.

Only a few counts were recorded for this clonotype. The rearrangement joins TRBV20-1 to TRBJ2-7; D remains unclear. Germline CDR1 and CDR2: DFQATT and SNEGSKA (reference sequence). This CDR3 region has 14 residues. Trimming left V 0 bases short and J 0 bases short, with 9 bases between. The DNA of the CDR3 is TGCAGTGCTAGAGACGGCAGTATCTCCTACGAGCAGTACTTC. Translated: CSARDGSISYEQYF.

The chain recombines TRBV2 with TRBJ1-6, with D unclear. CDR1 and CDR2 from the germline V gene are SNHLY and FYNNEI. The CDR3 runs 12 residues. The ends were cut back, 3 bases at V and 14 bases at J, with 11 bases in the middle. CDR3: CASSDAESTLHF. CDR3 bases: TGTGCCAGCAGTGACGCTGAATCCACCCTCCACTTT.

This chain uses TRBV3-1 with TRBJ2-5; 10 nucleotides agree with TRBD1. The J call may be mistaken, given a closer DNA end match to TRBJ2-1. The length of the CDR3 is 16 residues. CDR1 LGHDT and CDR2 YNNKEL come from the germline V gene (reference sequence). The CDR3 DNA reads as TGTGCCAGCAGCCAAAGAGTAGGGGACAGGGGAAATGAGCAGTTCTTC. This translates into CASSQRVGDRGNEQFF.

The chain carries TRBV20-1 and TRBJ2-5; D call uncertain. TRBJ2-7 matches the DNA end more closely, so the J call is doubtful. Germline values: CDR1 DFQATT, CDR2 SNEGSKA (reference sequence). This CDR3 has 13 residues. The CDR3 coding sequence is TGCAGTGCTGCACAGCAGTACCCCTACGAGCAGTACTTC. This encodes CSAAQQYPYEQYF.

The genes are TRBV20-1 and TRBJ2-3; D is ambiguous. V gave up 0 bases and J gave up 7 bases, with 11 bases separating them. CDR1 and CDR2 from the germline V gene are DFQATT and SNEGSKA (reference sequence). The CDR3 runs to 13 residues. The CDR3 nucleotides are TGCAGTGCTAGAGAACCCATCCTTAATACGCAGTATTTT. It translates to CSAREPILNTQYF.

The rearrangement joins TRBV20-1 to TRBJ2-7; either TRBD1 or TRBD2 may supply D (6 bases each). CDR1 and CDR2 (germline): DFQATT, SNEGSKA (reference sequence). The CDR3 runs 14 residues. The V and J ends lost 6 bases and 3 bases respectively, with 18 bases between them. The CDR3 region has the DNA TGCAGTGCCAACAGACTAGGGGGTTTCTACGAGCAGTACTTC. This gives the protein CSANRLGGFYEQYF.

This chain joins TRBV15 and TRBJ1-5; D is unresolved. The CDR3 has 14 amino acids. The V gene's germline CDR1 is LNHNV and CDR2 YYDKDF (reference sequence). Trimming removed 2 bases from V and 2 bases from J, with 7 bases in between. This CDR3 is CATSRFGGNQPQHF. The CDR3 nucleotides read TGTGCCACCAGCAGATTTGGGGGCAATCAGCCCCAGCATTTT.

This clonotype has only a few counts. A junction boundary mismatches the germline segment, possibly from a read error. V usage is TRBV15 and J usage is TRBJ2-2; weak D call: TRBD1 (5 bases). The germline V gene encodes CDR1 LNHNV and CDR2 YYDKDF (reference sequence). The CDR3 contains 14 residues. The CDR3 sequence: CTTSRDQGTGELFF. DNA for the CDR3: TGTACCACCAGCAGAGATCAGGGCACCGGGGAGCTGTTTTTT. Complete variable domain (other parts from reference TRBV15 and TRBJ2-2): DAMVIQNPRYQVTQFGKPVTLSCSQTLNHNVMYWYQQKSSQAPKLLFHYYDKDFNNEADTPDNFQSRRPNTSFCFLDIRSPGLGDTAMYLCTTSRDQGTGELFFGEGSRLTVL.

The CDR3 loop is CSAGITRNQPQHF. The CDR3 DNA is TGCAGCGCGGGCATTACTAGGAATCAGCCCCAGCATTTT. The rearrangement uses TRBV20-1 and TRBJ1-5, with D hard to call. Germline CDR1 DFQATT, CDR2 SNEGSKA (reference sequence). The CDR3 totals 13 residues.